A selection of T cell receptor beta chains follows, all from one sample in a study of blood T cell repertoires in COVID-19. Assay: immunoSEQ multiplex PCR; the TCRdb copy retains only in-frame clones and omits some. In the table there are approximately 110,000 clones, roughly 90% of which are singletons. Source material: peripheral blood. The receptors here all came from a middle-aged man with COVID-19, enrolled during active disease. Each CDR3 is given with its conserved first and last residue. The order of the fields is D gene, clone size, J gene, V gene, CDR3 DNA, CDR3 protein. The D gene is left open where the match is weak. Size tells how often a clone was seen (once, few, many) or the class of an expanded clone, and some rows leave it out.

D: NA
size: NA
J: TRBJ2-2
V: TRBV21-1
DNA: TGTGCCAGCAGCAAAAGGGGACTGGGAGGAGCCGAGAACACCGGGGAGCTGTTTTTT
CDR3: CASSKRGLGGAENTGELFF

D: TRBD2
size: few
J: TRBJ2-5
V: TRBV2
DNA: TGTGCCAGCACCCCGGGACTAGCGGTAAAAGAGACCCAGTACTTC
CDR3: CASTPGLAVKETQYF

D: NA
size: NA
J: TRBJ2-6
V: TRBV7-3
DNA: TGTGCCAGCAGCCCCCGACTAGTTTCTGGGGCCAACGTCCTGACTTTC
CDR3: CASSPRLVSGANVLTF

D: TRBD2
size: NA
J: TRBJ2-3
V: TRBV24-1
DNA: TGTGCCACCAGTGGGAATAGCGGGGCGAGCACAGATACGCAGTATTTT
CDR3: CATSGNSGASTDTQYF

D: TRBD2
size: NA
J: TRBJ2-1
V: TRBV3-1/TRBV3-2
DNA: TGTGCCAGCAGCCAAGATCCACTAGCGGGTTACAATGAGCAGTTCTTC
CDR3: CASSQDPLAGYNEQFF

D: NA
size: NA
J: TRBJ1-4
V: TRBV7-9
DNA: TGTGCCAGCAGCTTAGACGGGAATGAAAAACTGTTTTTT
CDR3: CASSLDGNEKLFF

D: TRBD1
size: NA
J: TRBJ2-7
V: TRBV10-3
DNA: TGTGCCATCAGTGTATCGGACAGGCCCTCCTACGAGCAGTACTTC
CDR3: CAISVSDRPSYEQYF

D: NA
size: NA
J: TRBJ1-2
V: TRBV7-2
DNA: TGTGCCAGCAGCTTAGTCCTGGCAGCTAACTATGGCTACACCTTC
CDR3: CASSLVLAANYGYTF

D: TRBD1
size: NA
J: TRBJ1-2
V: TRBV10-3
DNA: TGTGCCTCCAGCATGGGACAGGGGGATGGCTACACCTTC
CDR3: CASSMGQGDGYTF

D: TRBD1
size: NA
J: TRBJ1-6
V: TRBV11-2
DNA: TGTGCCAGCAGCTTAGTGGGACAGGGGGCGCAAAATTCACCCCTCCACTTT
CDR3: CASSLVGQGAQNSPLHF

D: NA
size: NA
J: TRBJ2-3
V: TRBV19
DNA: TGTGCCAGTACCCCGCGGGACACAGATACGCAGTATTTT
CDR3: CASTPRDTDTQYF

D: NA
size: NA
J: TRBJ2-3
V: TRBV2
DNA: TGTGCCAGCAGCCAGGGTTGGAGCACAGATACGCAGTATTTT
CDR3: CASSQGWSTDTQYF

D: NA
size: NA
J: TRBJ2-1
V: TRBV2
DNA: TGTGCCAGCAGTGCCAGCAATGAGCAGTTCTTC
CDR3: CASSASNEQFF

D: NA
size: NA
J: TRBJ1-1
V: TRBV7-6
DNA: TGTGCCAGCAGAAACAGGACCACTGAAGCTTTCTTT
CDR3: CASRNRTTEAFF

D: TRBD1
size: NA
J: TRBJ2-3
V: TRBV6-1
DNA: TGTGCCAGCAGTACCACAGGGGGTACCACAGATACGCAGTATTTT
CDR3: CASSTTGGTTDTQYF

D: NA
size: NA
J: TRBJ2-4
V: TRBV5-6
DNA: TGTGCCAGCAGCTCACCCCGACAGTTAACCAAAAACATTCAGTACTTC
CDR3: CASSSPRQLTKNIQYF

D: NA
size: once
J: TRBJ1-4
V: TRBV28
DNA: TGTGCCAGCAGTTTGGCCAGGGTGTCGCGGAAACTGTTTTTT
CDR3: CASSLARVSRKLFF

D: NA
size: NA
J: TRBJ1-4
V: TRBV7-9
DNA: TGTGCCAGCAGTGGAGGGGCAACTAATGAAAAACTGTTTTTT
CDR3: CASSGGATNEKLFF

D: TRBD1
size: NA
J: TRBJ1-1
V: TRBV4-2
DNA: TGTGCCAGCAGCCCGCGACAGGGGAAAGTGCACACTGAAGCTTTCTTT
CDR3: CASSPRQGKVHTEAFF

D: NA
size: NA
J: TRBJ2-2
V: TRBV27
DNA: TGTGCCAGCAGCCTGACGCGGCCGAACACCGGGGAGCTGTTTTTT
CDR3: CASSLTRPNTGELFF

D: NA
size: NA
J: TRBJ1-2
V: TRBV4-1
DNA: TGCGCCAGCAGCCAAGTGCCCGGAGCTAACTATGGCTACACCTTC
CDR3: CASSQVPGANYGYTF

D: NA
size: once
J: TRBJ1-3
V: TRBV7-3
DNA: TGTGCCAGCAGCCTCAGGGAGGATGGAAACACCATATATTTT
CDR3: CASSLREDGNTIYF